The next 15 T cell receptor beta chains were all read from a single sample in a study of post-analysis software for immune sequencing data. Carried by the TCR beta cDNA libraries were unique molecular identifiers. TCRdb ran MiXCR on the PCR reads and lists one entry per CDR3 protein. Among roughly 430,000 distinct CDR3 sequences listed, 39% were seen once. Study-level results: When patients were compared with controls, a handful of TRBV segments were more frequent, TRBV5-6, TRBV5-1 and TRBV20-1 among them.

The antigens for these receptors are not known. The sequencing input was blood. The receptors here all came from a girl aged 2-10 years with multiple sclerosis.

This chain joins TRBV20-1 and TRBJ2-7; 8 nucleotides agree with TRBD2. The germline gives CDR1 DFQATT, CDR2 SNEGSKA (reference sequence). Trimming cost V 3 bases and J 7 bases; bases outside gene matches: 23. The CDR3 is 18 residues long. The CDR3 reads CSASTSSGHESHYNEQYF. The CDR3 bases are TGCAGTGCTAGCACGTCTAGCGGGCACGAATCCCACTACAATGAGCAGTACTTC.

This clonotype has at least ten counts. This chain joins TRBV12-3 or TRBV12-4 and TRBJ2-1, with D unclear. V was pared by 6 bases and J by 5 bases, with 5 bases between. This CDR3 comprises 11 residues. The CDR3 is CASSSNNEQFF. CDR3 in DNA: TGTGCCAGCAGCTCAAACAATGAGCAGTTCTTC.

This clonotype was detected a few times. The V call is TRBV28, the J call TRBJ1-5, with D maybe TRBD1 (5 bases). The ends were cut back, 6 bases at V and 1 base at J, with 16 bases in the middle. The germline V gene encodes CDR1 MDHEN and CDR2 SYDVKM. The CDR3 consists of 16 residues. The CDR3 loop is CASSGWDQISNQPQHF. DNA of the CDR3: TGTGCCAGCAGCGGATGGGACCAAATAAGCAATCAGCCCCAGCATTTT.

As to this clonotype: Germline and junction disagree at one end, which may indicate a read error. This sequence joins TRBV6-5 and TRBJ1-1; weak D call: TRBD1 (5 bases). The CDR3 is made up of 12 amino acids. Germline assignment: CDR1 MNHEY and CDR2 SVGAGI. CDR3 DNA: TGTGTCAGCAGGGACTTCGACACTGAAGCTTTCTTT. This encodes CVSRDFDTEAFF.

Of note for this clonotype: The junction shows a germline mismatch at one end, possibly a read error. This chain links TRBV29-1 with TRBJ1-2; D may be TRBD1 (5 bases). From germline, CDR1 is SQVTM and CDR2 ANQGSEA. This CDR3 contains 13 residues. CDR3 bases: TGCAGTGTTGGGGGGACTATCCCTTATGGCTACACCTTC. This translates into CSVGGTIPYGYTF.

This chain joins TRBV27 and TRBJ2-7; no firm D call. The CDR3 runs 13 residues. The V end was cut by 5 bases, the J end by 3 bases, with 11 bases between. Germline values: CDR1 MNHEY, CDR2 SMNVEV (reference sequence). This CDR3 reads CASSPTSSYEQYF. The CDR3 DNA follows: TGTGCCAGCAGTCCCACCAGTAGCTACGAGCAGTACTTC.

The chain has TRBV4-1 and TRBJ2-1, with 7 bases matching TRBD1. CDR3 size: 15 residues. V was clipped by 0 bases and J by 9 bases; unmatched bases: 8. The germline gives CDR1 MGHRA, CDR2 YSYEKL. For the CDR3, the DNA is TGCGCCAGCAGCCAAGATACAGGGGTTTGGGCTGAGCAGTTCTTC. Translated, it gives CASSQDTGVWAEQFF.

Only a few counts were recorded for this clonotype. The chain has TRBV4-3 and TRBJ2-7; D gene uncertain. V lost 0 bases to trimming and J lost 12 bases, with 12 bases between them. CDR1 LGHNA and CDR2 YSLEER come from the germline V gene. The CDR3 consists of 12 residues. CDR3 region: CASSQDKSSLYF. CDR3 nucleotide sequence: TGCGCCAGCAGCCAAGATAAATCGTCTCTGTACTTC.

The gene calls are TRBV28 and TRBJ2-5; D is ambiguous. This CDR3 is built from 16 residues. Between the trimmed V and J ends, which lost 3 bases and 3 bases, there was a span of 17 bases. Germline V gene sequence: CDR1 MDHEN, CDR2 SYDVKM. CDR3 region: CASSFALWNPKETQYF. The DNA of the CDR3 is TGTGCCAGCAGTTTTGCTTTATGGAACCCTAAAGAGACCCAGTACTTC.

V gene TRBV28 combines with J gene TRBJ1-2; D not resolved. Trimming took off 10 bases at V and 3 bases at J, with 24 bases between the two ends. CDR1 MDHEN and CDR2 SYDVKM come from the germline V gene. CDR3 length equals 16 residues. The CDR3 coding sequence is TGTGCCACCGAATGGGGTCGATCCCTCGTGGACTATGGCTACACCTTC. As protein: CATEWGRSLVDYGYTF.

This chain uses TRBV7-3 with TRBJ2-1; D is unclear. The ends were cut back, 1 base at V and 6 bases at J, with 10 bases in the middle. Germline CDR1 reads SGHTA; CDR2 reads FQGTGA. This CDR3 comprises 14 residues. The CDR3 sequence is CASSLRSSSNEQFF. CDR3 bases: TGTGCCAGCAGCTTAAGGTCTTCGAGCAATGAGCAGTTCTTC. The whole variable domain, remainder taken from reference TRBV7-3 and TRBJ2-1, is GAGVSQTPSNKVTEKGKYVELRCDPISGHTALYWYRQSLGQGPEFLIYFQGTGAADDSGLPNDRFFAVRPEGSVSTLKIQRTERGDSAVYLCASSLRSSSNEQFFGPGTRLTVL.

The V call is TRBV7-3, the J call TRBJ2-3; D is unclear. Trimming stripped 6 bases from V and 6 bases from J, with 13 bases between. CDR1 and CDR2 (germline): SGHTA, FQGTGA. The CDR3 has 13 residues. The chain's CDR3 is CASSVGNGDTQYF. DNA of the CDR3: TGTGCCAGCAGTGTGGGGAATGGGGATACGCAGTATTTT. The full variable domain, in which reference TRBV7-3 and TRBJ2-3 provide the parts outside the CDR3, is GAGVSQTPSNKVTEKGKYVELRCDPISGHTALYWYRQSLGQGPEFLIYFQGTGAADDSGLPNDRFFAVRPEGSVSTLKIQRTERGDSAVYLCASSVGNGDTQYFGPGTRLTVL.

This clonotype was seen only a few times. The gene calls are TRBV4-3 and TRBJ2-5; no reliable D call. The V gene lost 0 bases and the J gene lost 0 bases, with 5 bases spanning the gap. CDR1 LGHNA and CDR2 YSLEER come from the germline V gene. This CDR3 region has 14 residues. Here the CDR3 reads CASSQDTYQETQYF. The CDR3 DNA is TGCGCCAGCAGCCAAGATACGTACCAAGAGACCCAGTACTTC.

The CDR3 region has the DNA TGTGCCAGCTCACCAGCCACGGGGACTAGCACAGATACGCAGTATTTT. Translating it yields CASSPATGTSTDTQYF. The V call is TRBV18, the J call TRBJ2-3, with a possible D match to TRBD2 (6 bases). V dropped 2 bases and J dropped 0 bases, with 12 bases sitting between them. The CDR3 has 16 amino acids. The germline V gene has CDR1 KGHSH and CDR2 LQKENI. The whole variable domain, remainder taken from reference TRBV18 and TRBJ2-3, is NAGVMQNPRHLVRRRGQEARLRCSPMKGHSHVYWYRQLPEEGLKFMVYLQKENIIDESGMPKERFSAEFPKEGPSILRIQQVVRGDSAAYFCASSPATGTSTDTQYFGPGTRLTVL.

This clonotype has just a few counts. The chain links TRBV10-3 to TRBJ2-5, with D perhaps matching TRBD2 (6 bases). Per the germline V gene, CDR1 is ENHRY and CDR2 is SYGVKD. V lost 3 bases and J lost 2, with 10 bases in between. The CDR3 totals 14 residues. CDR3: CAISEGGSQETQYF. In DNA, the CDR3 is TGTGCCATCAGTGAAGGAGGGTCACAAGAGACCCAGTACTTC.